These T cell receptor beta chains were read from a single sample in a study of cytotoxic CD8 clonotypes in ibrutinib-treated CLL. Sequencing was performed with immunoSEQ multiplex PCR; in TCRdb, only in-frame clones are kept and a portion is missing. The table shows 90,000 to 100,000 clones, with 70% to 85% occurring only once. The material sequenced was PBMCs, taken after 12 months of ibrutinib treatment. The source of these receptors is a human donor with chronic lymphocytic leukemia. The CDR3 runs from the conserved cysteine through the conserved F or W. D genes are given only for firm matches. Not every row has a clone size; where given, it reads once, few, many or a size class.

size: .
D: .
V: TRBV2
J: TRBJ1-5
CDR3: CASSETPINQPQHF
DNA: TGTGCCAGCAGTGAAACCCCGATCAATCAGCCCCAGCATTTT

size: once
D: .
V: TRBV5-1
J: TRBJ2-7
CDR3: CASSPWVLGAYEQYF
DNA: TGCGCCAGCAGCCCCTGGGTCCTGGGGGCCTACGAGCAGTACTTC

size: .
D: .
V: TRBV11-3
J: TRBJ2-1
CDR3: CASSLKGVGSWDNEQFF
DNA: TGTGCCAGCAGCTTAAAGGGCGTCGGGTCGTGGGACAATGAGCAGTTCTTC

size: once
D: .
V: TRBV28
J: TRBJ1-5
CDR3: CASRLGLERSNQPQHF
DNA: TGTGCCAGCAGGCTAGGGCTCGAAAGGAGCAATCAGCCCCAGCATTTT

size: .
D: .
V: TRBV5-6
J: TRBJ1-1
CDR3: CASSLVVGTEAFF
DNA: TGTGCCAGCAGCTTGGTGGTCGGGACTGAAGCTTTCTTT

size: .
D: .
V: TRBV7-9
J: TRBJ2-1
CDR3: CASSRPGAHNEQFF
DNA: TGTGCCAGCAGCCGACCGGGGGCGCACAATGAGCAGTTCTTC

size: .
D: .
V: TRBV9
J: TRBJ2-1
CDR3: CASSARTTGGLDEQFF
DNA: TGTGCCAGCAGCGCCCGAACTACGGGGGGCCTTGATGAGCAGTTCTTC

size: .
D: .
V: TRBV4-1
J: TRBJ2-5
CDR3: CASSQGRGRETQYF
DNA: TGCGCCAGCAGCCAGGGTCGGGGGAGAGAGACCCAGTACTTC

size: .
D: .
V: TRBV5-6
J: TRBJ2-7
CDR3: CASSLVGGATLYEQYF
DNA: TGTGCCAGCAGCTTGGTTGGGGGGGCCACTCTGTACGAGCAGTACTTC

size: .
D: .
V: TRBV5-4
J: TRBJ1-2
CDR3: CASSGPGNYGYTF
DNA: TGTGCCAGCAGCGGCCCAGGGAACTATGGCTACACCTTC

size: .
D: .
V: TRBV18
J: TRBJ1-1
CDR3: CASSKRGDTEAFF
DNA: TGTGCCAGCTCCAAAAGAGGGGACACTGAAGCTTTCTTT

size: .
D: TRBD1
V: TRBV7-3
J: TRBJ2-1
CDR3: CASSLWDRDDEQFF
DNA: TGTGCCAGCAGCTTATGGGACAGGGATGATGAGCAGTTCTTC

size: .
D: TRBD2
V: TRBV18
J: TRBJ2-1
CDR3: CASSPPSGGDEQFF
DNA: TGTGCCAGCTCACCACCTAGCGGGGGGGATGAGCAGTTCTTC

size: .
D: TRBD2
V: TRBV19
J: TRBJ2-2
CDR3: CASSIILTGGAGELFF
DNA: TGTGCCAGTAGTATAATACTCACGGGGGGTGCCGGGGAGCTGTTTTTT

size: .
D: .
V: TRBV29-1
J: TRBJ2-2
CDR3: CSVDRGTGELFF
DNA: TGCAGCGTTGATCGGGGCACCGGGGAGCTGTTTTTT

size: .
D: TRBD1
V: TRBV13
J: TRBJ1-6
CDR3: CASSSRQGGTYNSPLHF
DNA: TGTGCCAGCAGCTCCCGACAGGGTGGAACCTATAATTCACCCCTCCACTTT

size: .
D: .
V: TRBV5-1
J: TRBJ2-7
CDR3: CASSFGSSDSYYEQYF
DNA: TGCGCCAGCAGCTTCGGTTCCTCCGACAGTTATTACGAGCAGTACTTC

size: .
D: .
V: TRBV11-3
J: TRBJ2-1
CDR3: CASSFRGYPYNEQFF
DNA: TGTGCCAGCAGCTTTCGGGGGTACCCCTACAATGAGCAGTTCTTC

size: .
D: TRBD1
V: TRBV23-1
J: TRBJ1-2
CDR3: CASTPLGQGDYGYTF
DNA: TGCGCCAGCACCCCACTAGGACAGGGAGACTATGGCTACACCTTC